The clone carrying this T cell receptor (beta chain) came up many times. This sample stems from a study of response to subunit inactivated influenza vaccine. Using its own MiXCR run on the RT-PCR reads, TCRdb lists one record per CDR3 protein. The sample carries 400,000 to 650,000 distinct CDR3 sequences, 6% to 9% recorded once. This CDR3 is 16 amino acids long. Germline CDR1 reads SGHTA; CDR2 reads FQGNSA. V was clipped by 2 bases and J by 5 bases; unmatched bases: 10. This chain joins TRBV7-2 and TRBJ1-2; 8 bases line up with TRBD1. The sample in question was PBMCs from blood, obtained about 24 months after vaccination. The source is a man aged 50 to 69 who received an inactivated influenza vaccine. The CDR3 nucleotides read TGTGCCAGCAGCTTAACCGTTACAGGGGGAAGATATGGCTACACCTTC. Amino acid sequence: CASSLTVTGGRYGYTF.